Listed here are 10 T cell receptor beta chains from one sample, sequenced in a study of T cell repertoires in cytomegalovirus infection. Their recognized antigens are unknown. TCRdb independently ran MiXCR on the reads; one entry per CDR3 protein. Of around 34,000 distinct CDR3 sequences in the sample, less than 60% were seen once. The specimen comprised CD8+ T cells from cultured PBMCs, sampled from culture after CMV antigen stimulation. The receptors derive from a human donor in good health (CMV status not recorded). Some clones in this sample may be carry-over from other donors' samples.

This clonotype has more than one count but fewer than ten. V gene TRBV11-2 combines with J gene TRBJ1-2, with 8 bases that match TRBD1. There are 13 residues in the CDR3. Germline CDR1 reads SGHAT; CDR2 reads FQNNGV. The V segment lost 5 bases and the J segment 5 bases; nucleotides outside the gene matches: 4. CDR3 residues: CASSAGQGYGYTF. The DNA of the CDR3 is TGTGCCAGCAGCGCCGGACAGGGTTATGGCTACACCTTC. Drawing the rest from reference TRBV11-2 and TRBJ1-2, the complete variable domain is EAGVAQSPRYKIIEKRQSVAFWCNPISGHATLYWYQQILGQGPKLLIQFQNNGVVDDSQLPKDRFSAERLKGVDSTLKIQPAKLEDSAVYLCASSAGQGYGYTFGSGTRLTVV.

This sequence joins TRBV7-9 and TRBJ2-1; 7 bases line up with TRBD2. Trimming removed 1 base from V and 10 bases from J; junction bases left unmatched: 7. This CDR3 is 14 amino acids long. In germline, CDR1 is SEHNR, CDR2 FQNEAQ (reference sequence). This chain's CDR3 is CASSLVAGESEQFF. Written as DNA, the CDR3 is TGTGCCAGCAGCTTAGTGGCGGGAGAGAGCGAGCAGTTCTTC.

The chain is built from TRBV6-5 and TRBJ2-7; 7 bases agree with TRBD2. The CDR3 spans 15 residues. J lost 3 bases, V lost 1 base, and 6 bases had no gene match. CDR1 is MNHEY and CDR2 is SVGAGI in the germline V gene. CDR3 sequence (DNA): TGTGCCAGCAGTTACTGGGGCGGGGGAGACTACGAGCAGTACTTC. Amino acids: CASSYWGGGDYEQYF.

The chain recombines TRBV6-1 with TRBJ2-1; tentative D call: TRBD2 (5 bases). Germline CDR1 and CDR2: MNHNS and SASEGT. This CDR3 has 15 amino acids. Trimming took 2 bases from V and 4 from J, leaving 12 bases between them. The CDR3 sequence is CASSERGLAYNEQFF. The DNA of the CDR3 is TGTGCCAGCAGTGAAAGAGGACTGGCTTACAATGAGCAGTTCTTC.

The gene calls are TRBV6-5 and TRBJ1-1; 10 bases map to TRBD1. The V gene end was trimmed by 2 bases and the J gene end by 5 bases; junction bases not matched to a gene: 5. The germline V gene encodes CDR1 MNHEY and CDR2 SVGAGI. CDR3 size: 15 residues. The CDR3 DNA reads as TGTGCCAGCAGTTACCCGGGACAGGGGCGGACTGAAGCTTTCTTT. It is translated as CASSYPGQGRTEAFF.

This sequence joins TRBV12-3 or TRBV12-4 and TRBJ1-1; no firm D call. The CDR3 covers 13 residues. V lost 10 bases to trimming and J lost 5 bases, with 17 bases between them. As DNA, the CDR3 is TGTGCCACCACAGTTGGACGGCGGACTGAAGCTTTCTTT. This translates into CATTVGRRTEAFF.

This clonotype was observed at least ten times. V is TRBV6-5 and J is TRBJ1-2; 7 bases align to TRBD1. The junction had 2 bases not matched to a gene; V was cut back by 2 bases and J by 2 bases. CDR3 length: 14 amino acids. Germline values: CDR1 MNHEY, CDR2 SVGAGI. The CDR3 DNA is TGTGCCAGCAGTTACCTGGGACAGAACTATGGCTACACCTTC. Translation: CASSYLGQNYGYTF.

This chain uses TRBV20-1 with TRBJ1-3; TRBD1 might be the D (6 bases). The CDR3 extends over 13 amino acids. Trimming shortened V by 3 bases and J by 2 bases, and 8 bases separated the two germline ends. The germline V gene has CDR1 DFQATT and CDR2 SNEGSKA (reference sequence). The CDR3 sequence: CSASHRAGNTIYF. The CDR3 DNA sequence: TGCAGTGCTAGTCACAGGGCTGGAAACACCATATATTTT.

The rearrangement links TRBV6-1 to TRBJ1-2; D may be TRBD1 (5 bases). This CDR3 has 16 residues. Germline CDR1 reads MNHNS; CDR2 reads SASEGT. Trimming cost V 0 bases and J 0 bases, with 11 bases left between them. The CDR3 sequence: CASSEAGRAPNYGYTF. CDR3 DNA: TGTGCCAGCAGTGAAGCGGGCAGGGCCCCTAACTATGGCTACACCTTC.

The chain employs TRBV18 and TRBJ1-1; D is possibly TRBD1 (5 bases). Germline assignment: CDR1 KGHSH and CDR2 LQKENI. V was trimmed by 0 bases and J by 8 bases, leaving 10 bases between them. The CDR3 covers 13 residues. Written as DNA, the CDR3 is TGTGCCAGCTCACCACCCGGCGGGGGGGAAGCTTTCTTT. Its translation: CASSPPGGGEAFF.